These T cell receptor beta chains were read from a single sample in a study of post-analysis software for immune sequencing data. TCRdb fed the PCR reads into MiXCR, producing one record per CDR3 protein. Of hundreds of thousands of distinct CDR3 sequences in the sample, roughly 29% are singletons; the top ten hold around 0.56%. The material sequenced was blood. Receptor source: a girl between 5 and 17 years old with multiple sclerosis. CDR3s include the opening cysteine and the closing phenylalanine or tryptophan.

J gene: TRBJ1-1; V gene: TRBV20-1; CDR3 protein: CSATTGSVIMNTEAFF
J gene: TRBJ2-3; V gene: TRBV25-1; CDR3 protein: CASKGWHLGGTDTQYF
J gene: TRBJ2-3; V gene: TRBV7-2; CDR3 protein: CASSLERGLAVTDTQYF
J gene: TRBJ1-2; V gene: TRBV12-3/TRBV12-4; CDR3 protein: CASSQGRNYGYTF
J gene: TRBJ2-7; V gene: TRBV5-5; CDR3 protein: CASSPEVGREYEQYF
J gene: TRBJ1-2; V gene: TRBV11-2; CDR3 protein: CASSLGAGTGYTF
J gene: TRBJ2-1; V gene: TRBV20-1; CDR3 protein: CSAPTYGGASEQFF
J gene: TRBJ2-5; V gene: TRBV20-1; CDR3 protein: CSVGGAAETQYF
J gene: TRBJ2-1; V gene: TRBV29-1; CDR3 protein: CSVEGLGGYNEQFF
J gene: TRBJ2-1; V gene: TRBV6-1; CDR3 protein: CASSEALRGGIDEQFF
J gene: TRBJ2-1; V gene: TRBV6-5; CDR3 protein: CASSLLAVGNEQFF
J gene: TRBJ2-1; V gene: TRBV19; CDR3 protein: CASSPAGHEQFF
J gene: TRBJ2-7; V gene: TRBV2; CDR3 protein: CAINSAREQYF